The sequence of this T cell receptor beta chain was determined in a study of patients and donors after allogeneic stem cell transplantation (TCRdb year 2020). According to the germline V gene, CDR1 reads LGHNT and CDR2 reads FRNRAP. At the junction V is shortened by 6 bases and J by 1 base, with 12 bases in between. Inclusive of the bounding cysteine and phenylalanine, the CDR3 is 14 residues long. The sequence is cut down to CDR3 DNA, 42 bases in frame from base 1. The library was built by means of RT-PCR. Sequenced on a NextSeq 550. TCRdb ran its own pipeline on the public reads, namely fastp trimming at Q25 and MiXCR clone calling, and kept in-frame beta chains. Each CDR3 protein gets just one entry, which takes the most common genes and DNA from the rows behind it. The sample yields over 130,000 distinct CDR3 sequences; about 36% were counted once. The ten largest account for roughly 52% of the sample.

With regard to this clonotype: The antigen this receptor binds is unknown. It has no much larger one-base neighbor in the sample; base qualities were not kept.

The TCR sequence derives from a human donor who was either an allogeneic HSCT recipient or a stem cell or donor lymphocyte infusion donor (not recorded which). It is not recorded whose cells these are; they may come from a transplant donor. Sequenced: blood, either unsorted or a sorted T cell fraction (not recorded which). The rearranged segments are TRBV12-5 and TRBJ2-5; the D gene is possibly TRBD1 or TRBD2, each agreeing over 5 bases. CDR3 protein: CASGEGTLQETQYF. The DNA sequence follows: TGTGCTAGTGGAGAGGGGACCCTCCAAGAGACCCAGTACTTC.